This TCR beta chain originates from a study of T cells in Graves' hyperthyroidism and ophthalmopathy. TCR beta CDR3 sequences were amplified from RNA transcripts. With the HTBI primer set, the TCR CDR3 went through a first round of RT-PCR. TCRdb processed the multiplex PCR reads anew with MiXCR; each CDR3 protein has one entry. The sample holds roughly 420,000 distinct CDR3 sequences, roughly 15% seen once. This clonotype was counted at least ten times. Newly diagnosed hyperthyroidism, duration under 2 months, in patients aged 18 to 65. Deletions cut 2 bases from V and 8 bases from J, with 12 bases between. The CDR3 loop spans 14 amino acids. Germline V CDR1 and CDR2: MDHEN, SYDVKM.

The material sequenced was blood. The chain recombines TRBV28 with TRBJ1-4; TRBD1 is a possible D gene (5 bases). This clonotype originated in a woman in her late teens or twenties with Graves' hyperthyroidism. CDR3 DNA sequence: TGTGCCAGCAGTTTAGGGGGGTGGGCGGAAAAACTGTTTTTT. Amino acid sequence: CASSLGGWAEKLFF.